This T cell receptor (beta chain) was sequenced during a study of T cells in Graves' hyperthyroidism and ophthalmopathy. Study results and caveats: Most thyroid clonotypes that were expanded above 0.001 also turned up in blood.

CDR1 and CDR2 (germline): DFQATT, SNEGSKA (reference sequence). The CDR3 totals 14 residues. V lost 0 bases, J lost 2 bases, and 3 bases stayed unmatched. Those with hyperthyroidism were 18 to 65 years old, newly diagnosed, and ill for under 2 months. Before ophthalmopathy appeared, progressors gave blood at initial hyperthyroidism diagnosis. Fresh peripheral blood, 7.5 to 10 ml, yielded the PBMCs. In regard to this clonotype: Its antigen is undetermined.

RNA transcripts yielded amplified TCR beta CDR3 regions. Researchers ran a first-round RT-PCR on the TCR CDR3 using the HTBI primer set. TCRdb ran MiXCR on the multiplex PCR reads and lists one entry per CDR3 protein. The sample lists fewer than 900,000 distinct CDR3 sequences; roughly 20% were seen once. What was sequenced was blood. V is TRBV20-1 and J is TRBJ2-7; 8 nucleotides align to TRBD2. This clonotype was obtained from a woman in her 50s with Graves' hyperthyroidism that later progressed to Graves' ophthalmopathy. CDR3: CSARDRGGTYEQYF. The CDR3 DNA is TGCAGTGCTAGAGATCGGGGGGGAACCTACGAGCAGTACTTC.